Presented here are 21 T cell receptor beta chains from one specimen sequenced in a study of shared T cell receptors in the human thymus. Assay used: immunoSEQ multiplex PCR; TCRdb lists only in-frame clones, some missing. Of just under 550,000 clones listed, 75% to 80% are singletons. Another study also made use of these data, one on human thymus T cells.

Sequenced input: thymocytes. The receptor source for this set is a boy in the first two years of life with a congenital heart defect.

This clone came up a few times. The rearrangement links TRBV29-1 to TRBJ2-3; D gene ambiguous. Germline values: CDR1 SQVTM, CDR2 ANQGSEA. Trimming cost V 5 bases and J 5 bases, with 14 bases left between them. The CDR3 extends over 13 amino acids. The CDR3 protein is CSVPIPPVDTQYF. The DNA for the CDR3 is TGCAGCGTTCCGATTCCCCCGGTAGATACGCAGTATTTT.

The chain uses TRBV11-2 and TRBJ1-5, with a possible D match to TRBD1 (6 bases). Germline loops: CDR1 SGHAT, CDR2 FQNNGV. CDR3 length: 20 amino acids. V was shortened by 0 bases and J by 3 bases, with 24 bases between the two germline ends. Here the CDR3 reads CASSLDINRAGRGLNQPQHF. The CDR3 DNA reads as TGTGCCAGCAGCTTAGATATCAACAGGGCGGGCCGTGGACTCAATCAGCCCCAGCATTTT.

The genes are TRBV27 and TRBJ2-7; the match to TRBD2 covers 7 bases. Trimming at V came to 2 bases and at J to 1 base, leaving 5 bases not matched to a gene. From germline, CDR1 is MNHEY and CDR2 SMNVEV (reference sequence). The CDR3 totals 15 residues. The CDR3 loop reads CASSLKGAGSYEQYF. The CDR3 DNA follows: TGTGCCAGCAGTTTAAAAGGAGCGGGGTCCTACGAGCAGTACTTC.

This clone has just a few counts. The chain is built from TRBV29-1 and TRBJ1-2; 8 positions match TRBD1. Germline CDR1 SQVTM, CDR2 ANQGSEA. J was trimmed by 3 bases and V by 4 bases; bases with no gene match: 16. The CDR3 extends over 17 amino acids. In DNA, the CDR3 is TGCAGCGTTGGAGACGGGACAGGTCACACCGAAGACTATGGCTACACCTTC. As protein: CSVGDGTGHTEDYGYTF.

This clone has a handful of counts. The chain uses TRBV14 and TRBJ2-2, with TRBD1 matching over 8 bases. The CDR3 sequence is 15 residues long. The V segment lost 4 bases and the J segment 5 bases; nucleotides outside the gene matches: 6. CDR1 SGHDN and CDR2 FVKESK come from the germline V gene. DNA of the CDR3: TGTGCCAGCAGCCCCGGACAGGGAGATACCGGGGAGCTGTTTTTT. Translated: CASSPGQGDTGELFF.

This clone has a single count. The chain uses TRBV27 and TRBJ1-4; D is possibly TRBD1 (6 bases). CDR1 and CDR2 (germline): MNHEY, SMNVEV (reference sequence). This CDR3 comprises 17 residues. The V gene lost 6 bases and the J gene lost 3 bases, with 20 bases spanning the gap. CDR3 nucleotide sequence: TGTGCCAGCAGAAAGATGCGTAGGACAGTAGCTAATGAAAAACTGTTTTTT. It specifies CASRKMRRTVANEKLFF. The variable domain in full, completed from reference TRBV27 and TRBJ1-4, reads EAQVTQNPRYLITVTGKKLTVTCSQNMNHEYMSWYRQDPGLGLRQIYYSMNVEVTDKGDVPEGYKVSRKEKRNFPLILESPSPNQTSLYFCASRKMRRTVANEKLFFGSGTQLSVL.

The rearrangement links TRBV11-2 to TRBJ2-3; 8 bases are a match to TRBD2. V lost 2 bases to trimming and J lost 1 base; unmatched junction nucleotides: 5. CDR1 is SGHAT and CDR2 is FQNNGV in the germline V gene. The length of the CDR3 is 16 residues. The CDR3 DNA reads as TGTGCCAGCAGCTTATGGCCTAGCGGGCGCACAGATACGCAGTATTTT. It specifies CASSLWPSGRTDTQYF.

The gene calls are TRBV7-2 and TRBJ2-4, with 7 bases identical to TRBD1. In germline, CDR1 is SGHTA, CDR2 FQGNSA. The V segment lost 5 bases and the J segment 1 base; nucleotides outside the gene matches: 11. The CDR3 is 17 amino acids. The DNA of the CDR3 is TGTGCCAGCAGCCTACGGACAGGTGGGGCGGCCAAAAACATTCAGTACTTC. Translation: CASSLRTGGAAKNIQYF.

This clone has a handful of counts. This chain connects TRBV25-1 to TRBJ2-7; TRBD2 aligns across 11 bases. V trimming: 9 bases; J trimming: 7 bases; junction bases outside the gene matches: 5. The CDR3 consists of 12 residues. Germline CDR1 and CDR2: MGHDK and SYGVNS. CDR3 loop: CASLAGGWEQYF. CDR3 nucleotides: TGTGCCAGTCTAGCGGGAGGATGGGAGCAGTACTTC.

V is TRBV27 and J is TRBJ2-3; possibly TRBD1 for D (5 bases). Germline-derived CDR1 and CDR2 are MNHEY and SMNVEV (reference sequence). With 8 bases removed from V and 2 bases from J, the gap between germline ends came to 17 bases. This CDR3 comprises 15 residues. DNA for the CDR3: TGTGCCAGCCGAACGGTACGACAGATCACAGATACGCAGTATTTT. It codes for CASRTVRQITDTQYF.

The chain couples TRBV11-3 to TRBJ1-4, with D unresolved. Germline lookup yields CDR1 SGHNT and CDR2 YENEEA. Trimming shortened V by 0 bases and J by 0 bases, and 11 bases separated the two germline ends. The CDR3 contains 17 residues. This CDR3 reads CASSLDPPGATNEKLFF. The CDR3 nucleotides are TGTGCCAGCAGCTTAGACCCACCCGGAGCAACTAATGAAAAACTGTTTTTT.

The V call is TRBV27, the J call TRBJ2-2; D not certain. The CDR3 is 14 residues long. From germline, CDR1 is MNHEY and CDR2 SMNVEV (reference sequence). V lost 5 bases to trimming and J lost 7 bases, with 14 bases between them. CDR3 sequence (DNA): TGTGCCAGCAGTCCCCTTTTGCCGAGCGGGGAGCTGTTTTTT. This gives the protein CASSPLLPSGELFF.

The chain couples TRBV11-2 to TRBJ2-7; a weak D match, TRBD2 (5 bases). CDR1 SGHAT and CDR2 FQNNGV come from the germline V gene. The CDR3 contains 15 residues. With 2 bases removed from V and 0 bases from J, the gap between germline ends came to 11 bases. CDR3 loop: CASSLYGRASYEQYF. The DNA of the CDR3 is TGTGCCAGCAGCTTATATGGGCGGGCCTCCTACGAGCAGTACTTC.

This clone was counted only a few times. The V and J genes are TRBV11-3 and TRBJ2-7; TRBD2 aligns across 10 bases. V was clipped by 1 base and J by 1 base; unmatched bases: 7. CDR3 length: 17 amino acids. CDR1 is SGHNT and CDR2 is YENEEA in the germline V gene. The CDR3 region is CASSLGGTSVPSYEQYF. CDR3 nucleotide sequence: TGTGCCAGCAGCTTAGGAGGGACTAGCGTCCCGTCCTACGAGCAGTACTTC.

The chain has TRBV18 and TRBJ2-7; TRBD2 aligns across 13 bases. Looked up from germline, CDR1 is KGHSH and CDR2 is LQKENI. The trim removed 6 bases at V and 9 bases at J, leaving 11 bases unmatched. The CDR3 runs 15 residues. CDR3 coding DNA: TGTGCCAGCTCTCCGGGACTAGCGGGACCTCTAGGGCAGTACTTC. This codes for CASSPGLAGPLGQYF.

The chain recombines TRBV4-2 with TRBJ2-3; 9 positions match TRBD2. The CDR3 covers 17 residues. V lost 1 base and J lost 5; bases outside the gene matches: 10. CDR1 LGHNA and CDR2 YNFKEQ come from the germline V gene. DNA of the CDR3: TGTGCCAGCAGCCAAGTCGGGCGGGAGGGCCGGGGAGATACGCAGTATTTT. This encodes CASSQVGREGRGDTQYF.

The chain joins TRBV4-3 to TRBJ2-7, with 10 bases matching TRBD1. Germline CDR1 reads LGHNA; CDR2 reads YSLEER. The V gene end was trimmed by 3 bases and the J gene end by 5 bases; junction bases not matched to a gene: 7. The CDR3 extends over 15 amino acids. CDR3 DNA sequence: TGCGCCAGCAGCCACCTCGGGACAGGGGAGGACGAGCAGTACTTC. Translated: CASSHLGTGEDEQYF.

This chain connects TRBV21-1 to TRBJ1-5; TRBD1 is the table's D call and was not checked against the DNA. TRBV21-1 is noted as a pseudogene. This CDR3 is built from 18 residues. CDR3 nucleotides: TGTGCCAGCAGCAAAGCGGGGACAGGACCTATCCGCAATCAGCCCCAGCATTTT. Translating gives CASSKAGTGPIRNQPQHF.

The chain joins TRBV29-1 to TRBJ2-7; 12 nucleotides match TRBD2. This CDR3 has 17 amino acids. The J segment lost 2 bases and the V segment lost 4 bases, leaving 12 bases of the junction unmatched. Germline lookup yields CDR1 SQVTM and CDR2 ANQGSEA. The CDR3 DNA reads as TGCAGCGTTGCCCCGGGACTAGCGGGTTTACAGACCTACGAGCAGTACTTC. Translated, it gives CSVAPGLAGLQTYEQYF.

The chain recombines TRBV9 with TRBJ2-1; 7 bases align to TRBD2. The length of the CDR3 is 15 residues. The V gene's germline CDR1 is SGDLS and CDR2 YYNGEE. V was clipped by 0 bases and J by 5 bases; unmatched bases: 5. CDR3 DNA sequence: TGTGCCAGCAGCGTAGAGCCTAGCGGACACAATGAGCAGTTCTTC. Translating it yields CASSVEPSGHNEQFF. Supplemented by reference TRBV9 and TRBJ2-1, the full variable domain reads DSGVTQTPKHLITATGQRVTLRCSPRSGDLSVYWYQQSLDQGLQFLIQYYNGEERAKGNILERFSAQQFPDLHSELNLSSLELGDSALYFCASSVEPSGHNEQFFGPGTRLTVL.

This chain connects TRBV28 to TRBJ1-1; D may be TRBD1 (5 bases). Germline V gene sequence: CDR1 MDHEN, CDR2 SYDVKM. This CDR3 contains 14 residues. V lost 10 bases and J lost 4, with 19 bases in between. The CDR3 DNA is TGTGCCATCAACCGAAACCCGGGGGTCACTGAAGCTTTCTTT. It yields the protein CAINRNPGVTEAFF.